Below are 24 T cell receptor beta chains sequenced from a single sample in a study of OX40 agonist ivuxolimab in advanced cancers. Method: immunoSEQ multiplex PCR; TCRdb's copy keeps in-frame clones and lacks some. The data contain under 90,000 clones, 80% to 95% of them singletons. The input for sequencing was CD4+ or CD8+ T cells sorted from blood, taken in a trial of the OX40 agonist ivuxolimab. Every receptor here comes from an adult with an advanced solid tumor such as melanoma, head and neck, liver or kidney cancer.

V gene TRBV5-1 combines with J gene TRBJ1-3, with D tentatively TRBD1 (6 bases). CDR3 size: 13 residues. Germline assignment: CDR1 SGHRS and CDR2 YFSETQ. The V gene lost 7 bases and the J gene lost 6 bases, with 14 bases spanning the gap. The CDR3: CASSTGFENTIYF. Written as DNA, the CDR3 is TGCGCCAGCTCAACAGGGTTCGAAAACACCATATATTTT.

The V and J genes are TRBV7-2 and TRBJ2-3; tentatively, D is TRBD2 (6 bases). This CDR3 is built from 16 residues. Trimming took 1 base from V and 2 from J, leaving 13 bases between them. CDR1 and CDR2 (germline): SGHTA, FQGNSA. CDR3 nucleotide sequence: TGTGCCAGCAGCTTAGGGCCAGCGGGCTACACAGATACGCAGTATTTT. Translating gives CASSLGPAGYTDTQYF.

V and J are TRBV5-4 and TRBJ2-2, with TRBD1 matching over 7 bases. Trimming took 4 bases from V and 0 from J; bases not matched to a gene: 6. The CDR3 loop spans 16 amino acids. The germline gives CDR1 SGHNT, CDR2 YYREEE (reference sequence). The CDR3 is CASSDPGTANTGELFF. The CDR3 DNA reads as TGTGCCAGCAGCGACCCCGGGACAGCGAACACCGGGGAGCTGTTTTTT.

The rearrangement links TRBV6-6 to TRBJ1-3; possibly TRBD1 for D (5 bases). The germline gives CDR1 MNHNY, CDR2 SVGAGI (reference sequence). Trimming cost V 5 bases and J 0 bases, with 11 bases left between them. The CDR3 has 15 residues. The CDR3 spells CASSTGLNSGNTIYF. For the CDR3, the DNA is TGTGCCAGCAGTACAGGTCTAAACTCTGGAAACACCATATATTTT.

The chain recombines TRBV19 with TRBJ1-1, with 8 positions matching TRBD1. With 3 bases clipped from V and 4 bases from J, the junction kept 4 bases outside the gene matches. There are 14 residues in the CDR3. Germline V gene data show CDR1 as LNHDA and CDR2 as SQIVND (reference sequence). CDR3 in DNA: TGTGCCAGTAGTATCCAGGGGGCGAGCACTGAAGCTTTCTTT. This encodes CASSIQGASTEAFF.

The V and J genes are TRBV5-4 and TRBJ1-1, with a weak D call TRBD1 (6 bases). The CDR3 is made up of 15 amino acids. With 4 bases removed from V and 0 bases from J, the gap between germline ends came to 13 bases. Per germline, CDR1 SGHNT and CDR2 YYREEE (reference sequence). In DNA, the CDR3 is TGTGCCAGCAGCCCCTTGACAGGATTGAACACTGAAGCTTTCTTT. Translated, it gives CASSPLTGLNTEAFF.

The chain is built from TRBV28 and TRBJ2-2, with D possibly matching TRBD1 (7 bases). The CDR3 contains 15 residues. V shed 3 bases and J shed 2 bases, with 10 bases lying between them. The germline CDR1 and CDR2 sequences are MDHEN and SYDVKM. The CDR3 nucleotides are TGTGCCAGCAGTTTGGAGGGGGCAAACACCGGGGAGCTGTTTTTT. Translation: CASSLEGANTGELFF.

V gene TRBV6-4 combines with J gene TRBJ2-1, with D tentatively TRBD1 or TRBD2 (5 bases each). V dropped 0 bases and J dropped 8 bases, with 14 bases sitting between them. Germline V gene data show CDR1 as MRHNA and CDR2 as SNTAGT. The CDR3 is 15 residues long. As DNA, the CDR3 is TGTGCCAGCAGTGACTCGCCGGGGCGCGGGTATGAGCAGTTCTTC. Amino acids: CASSDSPGRGYEQFF.

The V and J genes are TRBV7-9 and TRBJ1-2; the match to TRBD1 covers 8 bases. The length of the CDR3 is 13 residues. V trimming: 2 bases; J trimming: 8 bases; junction bases outside the gene matches: 4. Germline V gene sequence: CDR1 SEHNR, CDR2 FQNEAQ (reference sequence). The CDR3 reads CASSLPQGAGYTF. CDR3 DNA: TGTGCCAGCAGCTTACCCCAGGGGGCAGGCTACACCTTC.

The rearrangement uses TRBV29-1 and TRBJ1-5, with D unresolved. The CDR3 runs 13 residues. Between the trimmed V and J ends, which lost 7 bases and 0 bases, there was a span of 10 bases. CDR1 is SQVTM and CDR2 is ANQGSEA in the germline V gene. CDR3 in amino acids: CSAIGDSNQPQHF. The CDR3 region has the DNA TGCAGCGCCATCGGGGATAGCAATCAGCCCCAGCATTTT.

This chain links TRBV7-7 with TRBJ2-5; possible D gene TRBD2, 5 bases. The CDR3 has 15 amino acids. CDR1 and CDR2 from the germline V gene are SSHAT and FNYEAQ (reference sequence). V lost 5 bases to trimming and J lost 1 base, with 14 bases between them. The CDR3 loop is CASSELGASQETQYF. In DNA, the CDR3 is TGTGCCAGCAGCGAGCTGGGAGCCAGCCAAGAGACCCAGTACTTC.

The chain carries TRBV5-5 and TRBJ1-2; tentatively, D is TRBD1 (5 bases). Between the trimmed V and J ends, which lost 5 bases and 5 bases, there was a span of 19 bases. Germline lookup yields CDR1 SGHKS and CDR2 YYEKEE (reference sequence). This CDR3 spans 15 amino acids. CDR3 residues: CASSQTARTWYGYTF. The CDR3 DNA reads as TGTGCCAGCAGTCAGACAGCCCGGACTTGGTATGGCTACACCTTC.

The chain combines TRBV6-1 with TRBJ2-7; 10 bases fit TRBD2. J was trimmed by 4 bases and V by 7 bases; bases with no gene match: 7. Germline assignment: CDR1 MNHNS and CDR2 SASEGT. CDR3 length: 14 residues. As DNA, the CDR3 is TGTGCCAGCAATCCACCGGGACTAGCGTACGAGCAGTACTTC. Translated, it gives CASNPPGLAYEQYF.

The rearrangement uses TRBV5-1 and TRBJ2-4; weak D call: TRBD1 (5 bases). Germline V CDR1 and CDR2: SGHRS, YFSETQ. Trimming cost V 4 bases and J 1 base, with 9 bases left between them. This CDR3 contains 14 residues. The CDR3 loop reads CASSPGSAKNIQYF. The CDR3 nucleotides read TGCGCCAGCAGCCCAGGGTCTGCCAAAAACATTCAGTACTTC.

The chain combines TRBV11-2 with TRBJ2-1; D uncertain. The CDR3 runs 16 residues. The V and J ends lost 1 base and 0 bases respectively, with 10 bases between them. From germline, CDR1 is SGHAT and CDR2 FQNNGV. The CDR3 region is CASSLGPPLSYNEQFF. CDR3 coding DNA: TGTGCCAGCAGCTTAGGACCGCCACTCTCCTACAATGAGCAGTTCTTC.

The gene calls are TRBV7-8 and TRBJ1-1; D call uncertain. The CDR3 is 13 residues long. Trimming removed 6 bases at V and 0 bases at J, with 8 bases between. Germline assignment: CDR1 SGHVS and CDR2 FQNEAQ. The CDR3 bases are TGTGCCAGCAGTTATACCATGAACACTGAAGCTTTCTTT. Translating gives CASSYTMNTEAFF. Together with reference TRBV7-8 and TRBJ1-1, the CDR3 gives the full variable domain: GAGVSQSPRYKVAKRGQDVALRCDPISGHVSLFWYQQALGQGPEFLTYFQNEAQLDKSGLPSDRFFAERPEGSVSTLKIQRTQQEDSAVYLCASSYTMNTEAFFGQGTRLTVV.

This clone was observed once. The rearrangement uses TRBV29-1 and TRBJ2-2, with D possibly matching TRBD2 (6 bases). With 4 bases removed from V and 4 bases from J, the gap between germline ends came to 13 bases. The CDR3 is 14 amino acids. Germline V gene data show CDR1 as SQVTM and CDR2 as ANQGSEA. The CDR3 coding sequence is TGCAGCGTTGTTGGCGGGACGCCCACCGGGGAGCTGTTTTTT. Its translation: CSVVGGTPTGELFF.

The V gene is TRBV7-2, the J gene TRBJ2-3; D is unclear. Germline CDR1 is SGHTA and CDR2 is FQGNSA. The CDR3 runs to 11 residues. Trimming took off 5 bases at V and 6 bases at J, with 6 bases between the two ends. The CDR3 reads CASSKQDTQYF. Written as DNA, the CDR3 is TGTGCCAGCAGCAAACAGGATACGCAGTATTTT. The full variable domain, with the rest looked up from reference TRBV7-2 and TRBJ2-3, is GAGVSQSPSNKVTEKGKDVELRCDPISGHTALYWYRQSLGQGLEFLIYFQGNSAPDKSGLPSDRFSAERTGGSVSTLTIQRTQQEDSAVYLCASSKQDTQYFGPGTRLTVL.

The V gene is TRBV9, the J gene TRBJ2-2; TRBD2 matches 7 bases. Germline loops: CDR1 SGDLS, CDR2 YYNGEE. Trimming cost V 2 bases and J 4 bases; bases outside gene matches: 11. There are 17 residues in the CDR3. CDR3 DNA sequence: TGTGCCAGCAGCGTCGGTTCGGGGAGGGCCGGCACCGGGGAGCTGTTTTTT. It translates to CASSVGSGRAGTGELFF.

This clone was seen only once. V is TRBV29-1 and J is TRBJ1-1, with D tentatively TRBD1 (6 bases). Trimming shortened V by 7 bases and J by 8 bases, and 17 bases separated the two germline ends. The CDR3 has 12 amino acids. CDR1 SQVTM and CDR2 ANQGSEA come from the germline V gene. The CDR3 DNA reads as TGCAGCGCATACTCCTTAGGGGGAGAAGCTTTCTTT. Translating it yields CSAYSLGGEAFF. Drawing the rest from reference TRBV29-1 and TRBJ1-1, the complete variable domain is SAVISQKPSRDICQRGTSLTIQCQVDSQVTMMFWYRQQPGQSLTLIATANQGSEATYESGFVIDKFPISRPNLTFSTLTVSNMSPEDSSIYLCSAYSLGGEAFFGQGTRLTVV.

CDR3 residues: CASSLNYGYTF. For the CDR3, the DNA is TGTGCCAGCAGTTTAAACTATGGCTACACCTTC. J is TRBJ1-2 and V is TRBV28; D not certain. The ends were cut back, 2 bases at V and 2 bases at J, with 0 bases in the middle. Germline lookup yields CDR1 MDHEN and CDR2 SYDVKM. The CDR3 has 11 residues.

The chain combines TRBV10-3 with TRBJ2-1, with 9 bases lining up with TRBD2. The CDR3 has 14 amino acids. V was clipped by 9 bases and J by 0 bases; unmatched bases: 3. Germline CDR1 and CDR2: ENHRY and SYGVKD. The CDR3 sequence is CAMAGGGSYNEQFF. CDR3 sequence (DNA): TGTGCCATGGCGGGGGGGGGCTCCTACAATGAGCAGTTCTTC.

The chain uses TRBV5-1 and TRBJ2-3; 10 positions match TRBD1. V was pared by 3 bases and J by 5 bases, with 3 bases of the junction left unmatched. Germline CDR1 and CDR2: SGHRS and YFSETQ. The CDR3 is 14 amino acids. The CDR3 DNA follows: TGCGCCAGCAGCTCCAGGACAGGGGGAGATACGCAGTATTTT. Its protein is CASSSRTGGDTQYF.

The gene calls are TRBV4-3 and TRBJ1-4; the D is unclear. The CDR3 spans 14 residues. The V end was cut by 0 bases, the J end by 8 bases, with 10 bases between. The germline CDR1 and CDR2 sequences are LGHNA and YSLEER. For the CDR3, the DNA is TGCGCCAGCAGCCAAGATAGGGTGGAGGAAAAACTGTTTTTT. This sequence encodes CASSQDRVEEKLFF.